This T cell receptor (beta chain) was sequenced during a study of blood T cell repertoires in COVID-19 (dated by TCRdb to 2020 to 2022). For the study in its entirety: The collaborator samples originated in the United States, Italy and Spain and spanned the acute and convalescent phases of COVID-19. The prospective study material was composed of cDNA or gDNA derived from T cells, B-cell-depleted T cells, or PBMCs. Subjects who had been exposed to COVID-19, were actively infected with it, or had recovered from it provided the deeply sampled blood TCRbeta repertoires that made up the dataset. The repertoires were released in a freely available public database meant as a resource for research on the immune response to SARS-CoV-2. Samples were obtained from the ongoing ImmuneRACE study (first 160 participants) and from some 1,200 subjects provided by 6 global collaborators. A de-identified subject ID, COVID-19 status, age in years and sex were almost always included in the sample metadata. Where available, HLA class I and class II types were obtained from metadata supplied by the sample provider rather than from assay-based typing.

Worth noting for this clone: What antigen it recognizes has not been identified. No base qualities exist here, and no much larger clone lies one base off it.

CDR1 LGHDT and CDR2 YNNKEL were looked up in the germline V gene (reference sequence). The CDR3 covers 14 residues, taking in both the cysteine and the phenylalanine. The read is trimmed to its CDR3 DNA, 42 bases read in frame from base 1. The germline ends are 13 bases apart after V is trimmed by 5 bases and J by 3 bases. The collaborating institutions used their own protocols to collect whole blood in K2EDTA tubes. For TCRbeta analysis, collaborators shipped samples as frozen whole blood, isolated PBMCs, or DNA extracted from either of those sample types. The immunoSEQ Assay, a bias-controlled multiplex PCR, was used to amplify TCRbeta CDR3 regions from genomic DNA. Per the source publication's procedure: The number of nucleated cells in each sample was estimated from the amplification of reference gene primers within the assay. To quantify the absolute abundance of each unique TCRbeta CDR3 rearrangement, sequence reads were collapsed and filtered. For each sample, productive Simpson clonality was calculated by taking the square root of Simpson's diversity index across productive rearrangements. As stored in TCRdb, this immuneACCESS dataset retains in-frame rearrangements with V and J assigned. A fraction of the clones does not appear; measured against another copy, unresolved V genes explain less than half of the discrepancy, and the remainder lacks a known reason. That table is the source of V, J and clone size, and D and trimming were worked out from the DNA. In this sample the table shows more than 60,000 clones, 86% of which occur a single time. The ten largest clones add up to 3.5% to 4.5% of the sample.

Overall study outcomes, separate from this receptor: The quantity of clinical and demographic metadata differed by source and by participant and was supplied without curation.

The V and J genes are TRBV3-1 (or the pseudogene TRBV3-2) and TRBJ1-2, with TRBD1 as a weak D call on 6 bases. The receptor's source is a man aged 45-60 years with active COVID-19. Sequences were obtained from peripheral blood. The sequenced DNA is TGTGCCAGCAGCAAGCAGGGGAACGACTATGGCTACACCTTC. Its protein is CASSKQGNDYGYTF.